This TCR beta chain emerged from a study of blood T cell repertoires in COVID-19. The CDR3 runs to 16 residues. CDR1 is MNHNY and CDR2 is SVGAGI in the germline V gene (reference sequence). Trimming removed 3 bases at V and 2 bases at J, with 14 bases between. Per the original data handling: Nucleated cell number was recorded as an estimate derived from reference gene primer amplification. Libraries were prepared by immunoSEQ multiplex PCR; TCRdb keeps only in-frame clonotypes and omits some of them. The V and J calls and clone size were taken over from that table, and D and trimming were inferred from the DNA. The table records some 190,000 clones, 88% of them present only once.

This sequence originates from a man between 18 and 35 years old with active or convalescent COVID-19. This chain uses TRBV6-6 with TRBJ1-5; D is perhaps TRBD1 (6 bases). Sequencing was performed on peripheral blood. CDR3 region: CASSYFNRVGNQPQHF. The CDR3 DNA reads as TGTGCCAGCAGTTATTTTAACAGGGTGGGCAATCAGCCCCAGCATTTT.